Here is one T cell receptor (beta chain) with its context. What it binds is unknown. These data come from a study of T cell responses to AZD1222 COVID-19 vaccine. General study points: Clonal diversity was possibly underestimated; the donors were predominantly white British and more often female. No repertoire was sampled before or during the peak T cell response, only after it. Nearly half of spike-specific TCRs reportedly target unmutated variant regions.

The V gene lost 6 bases and the J gene lost 6 bases, with 9 bases spanning the gap. The CDR3 contains 13 residues. Germline V gene sequence: CDR1 WNHNN, CDR2 SYGVQD (reference sequence). Generated by immunoSEQ multiplex PCR, the TCRdb table keeps only in-frame clones and is missing some. The data contain 190,000 or so clones, 90% to 95% of them singletons. This TCR was recovered from an adult who received the AZD1222 COVID-19 vaccine. This chain links TRBV10-1 with TRBJ1-6; D is uncertain. Sequences were derived from peripheral blood, sampled 28 days after the second AZD1222 dose. The CDR3 DNA reads TGCGCCAGCAGCGGGTCCCTTAATTCACCCCTCCACTTT. It codes for CASSGSLNSPLHF.